A single sample gave rise to the 8 T cell receptor beta chains below, sequenced in a study of shared clonotypes between healthy human individuals (dated by TCRdb to 2020 to 2022). Libraries came from the immunoSEQ multiplex PCR assay. TCRdb took this table from immuneACCESS and kept in-frame rearrangements with V and J called. Such tables lack part of the clones; where checked against another copy, unresolved V genes explain under half of the gap, and the rest is unexplained. The sample table shows about 490,000 clones, and approximately 82% are seen once. The ten biggest clones cover about 11% of the sample. The sequenced material came from PBMCs. Receptors originate from a woman aged 40-49 years in good health. Some clones in this sample may be carry-over from other donors' samples.

The count of this clone is one. The chain has TRBV10-3 and TRBJ1-4, with no clear D. Deletions cut 2 bases from V and 0 bases from J, with 4 bases between. Germline CDR1 ENHRY, CDR2 SYGVKD. The CDR3 extends over 14 amino acids. This CDR3 reads CAISELATNEKLFF. The CDR3 nucleotides are TGTGCCATCAGTGAGCTTGCAACTAATGAAAAACTGTTTTTT.

This chain links TRBV29-1 with TRBJ2-3; D possibly corresponds to TRBD1 (6 bases). Germline V CDR1 and CDR2: SQVTM, ANQGSEA. The CDR3 is made up of 14 amino acids. V lost 6 bases and J 1 base, leaving 14 bases between the germline ends. CDR3 in amino acids: CSVVRDIRTDTQYF. DNA for the CDR3: TGCAGCGTCGTCCGGGACATCCGCACAGATACGCAGTATTTT.

The chain links TRBV7-3 to TRBJ2-7; D call uncertain. Trimming took 1 base from V and 6 from J, leaving 10 bases between them. The CDR3 covers 13 residues. Per germline, CDR1 SGHTA and CDR2 FQGTGA. CDR3 sequence reads: CASSLRDGIEQYF. DNA for the CDR3: TGTGCCAGCAGCTTAAGGGATGGCATCGAGCAGTACTTC.

This rearrangement joins TRBV5-4 to TRBJ2-3; the match to TRBD2 covers 10 bases. This CDR3 has 14 amino acids. Per germline, CDR1 SGHNT and CDR2 YYREEE (reference sequence). V was clipped by 4 bases and J by 6 bases; unmatched bases: 5. In DNA form, the CDR3 reads TGTGCCAGCAGCCGGTCGGGACTAGCGGATACGCAGTATTTT. This sequence encodes CASSRSGLADTQYF.

The chain carries TRBV4-1 and TRBJ2-5; D is unclear. The CDR3 is made up of 15 amino acids. Germline assignment: CDR1 MGHRA and CDR2 YSYEKL. V lost 4 bases and J lost 2, with 14 bases in between. CDR3 nucleotide sequence: TGCGCCAGCAGCCCAGCAGTGACCGGACAAGAGACCCAGTACTTC. Its translation is CASSPAVTGQETQYF.

This chain links TRBV10-3 with TRBJ2-7; 8 positions agree with TRBD2. With 3 bases clipped from V and 5 bases from J, the junction kept 6 bases outside the gene matches. There are 14 residues in the CDR3. CDR1 is ENHRY, CDR2 SYGVKD, per germline. CDR3 sequence (DNA): TGTGCCATCAGTGACGGGAGCGGGAGCGACGAGCAGTACTTC. The encoded protein is CAISDGSGSDEQYF.

The chain carries TRBV29-1 and TRBJ2-3, with a tentative D call TRBD2 (7 bases). The V gene lost 4 bases and the J gene lost 1 base, with 12 bases spanning the gap. CDR3 size: 14 residues. Germline CDR1 reads SQVTM; CDR2 reads ANQGSEA. The CDR3 nucleotides are TGCAGCGTTGGAGGGGGGGTTGGCACAGATACGCAGTATTTT. Protein sequence: CSVGGGVGTDTQYF.

The genes are TRBV2 and TRBJ2-7, with a possible D match to TRBD1 (6 bases). The CDR3 is 15 residues long. V was pared by 2 bases and J by 5 bases, with 16 bases between. Germline V gene lookup returns CDR1 SNHLY and CDR2 FYNNEI. The CDR3 protein is CASSELLGARDEQYF. In nucleotides, the CDR3 is TGTGCCAGCAGTGAACTTTTGGGGGCGCGGGACGAGCAGTACTTC.